The 20 T cell receptor beta chains reported below all come from one sample, sequenced in a study of blood T cells in healthy people across ages. A J-beta primer mix and a sample-barcoded 5' primer were used in a second PCR of about 7 to 12 cycles. TCRdb itself ran the 5' RACE reads through MiXCR, one entry per CDR3 protein. The sample holds around 1,700,000 distinct CDR3 sequences, roughly 27% seen once. Specimen: blood. Receptors originate from a woman in her thirties in good health.

This clonotype has a count of ten or more. V gene TRBV20-1 combines with J gene TRBJ2-5; no reliable D call. The CDR3 spans 11 residues. V dropped 3 bases and J dropped 3 bases, with 5 bases sitting between them. Germline CDR1 and CDR2: DFQATT and SNEGSKA (reference sequence). CDR3 amino acids: CSASWEETQYF. The CDR3 DNA sequence: TGCAGTGCTAGCTGGGAAGAGACCCAGTACTTC.

This clonotype was detected a few times. This rearrangement joins TRBV18 to TRBJ2-5, with TRBD1 identical over 8 bases. CDR1 is KGHSH and CDR2 is LQKENI in the germline V gene. The trim removed 0 bases at V and 4 bases at J, leaving 4 bases unmatched. The CDR3 is 15 amino acids. The CDR3 reads CASSPPGQVGETQYF. In DNA form, the CDR3 reads TGTGCCAGCTCACCACCGGGACAGGTGGGAGAGACCCAGTACTTC.

This clonotype was detected only a few times. V gene TRBV6-5 combines with J gene TRBJ2-1; 10 nucleotides line up with TRBD2. Germline V gene data show CDR1 as MNHEY and CDR2 as SVGAGI. With V trimmed by 0 bases and J by 6 bases, 5 bases remained unmatched. The CDR3 has 16 amino acids. This CDR3 is CASSYSGLAGVNEQFF. CDR3 DNA: TGTGCCAGCAGTTACTCAGGTCTAGCGGGAGTCAATGAGCAGTTCTTC.

The chain is built from TRBV20-1 and TRBJ2-3; 8 nucleotides agree with TRBD1. V lost 2 bases, J lost 6 bases, and 10 bases stayed unmatched. CDR1 and CDR2 (germline): DFQATT, SNEGSKA (reference sequence). The CDR3 length is 15 residues. This chain's CDR3 is CSARSPQGVRDTQYF. CDR3 bases: TGCAGTGCTAGATCCCCACAGGGGGTAAGGGATACGCAGTATTTT.

This clonotype was detected a few times. The J gene is TRBJ2-5, the V gene TRBV5-1, with 7 bases identical to TRBD1. The V and J ends lost 4 bases and 5 bases, in that order; junction bases with no gene match: 8. From germline, CDR1 is SGHRS and CDR2 YFSETQ. The CDR3 is 14 residues long. CDR3 sequence (DNA): TGCGCCAGCAGCGGGGGACAGTCCGTCGAGACCCAGTACTTC. Amino acid sequence: CASSGGQSVETQYF. The full variable domain, in which reference TRBV5-1 and TRBJ2-5 provide the parts outside the CDR3, is KAGVTQTPRYLIKTRGQQVTLSCSPISGHRSVSWYQQTPGQGLQFLFEYFSETQRNKGNFPGRFSGRQFSNSRSEMNVSTLELGDSALYLCASSGGQSVETQYFGPGTRLLVL.

The chain joins TRBV6-1 to TRBJ2-5, with no clear D. The CDR3 sequence is 14 residues long. In germline, CDR1 is MNHNS, CDR2 SASEGT. The V and J ends lost 6 bases and 4 bases respectively, with 15 bases between them. CDR3 nucleotide sequence: TGTGCCAGCAGCCCGCTCCAGGTTTCAGAGACCCAGTACTTC. Translating it yields CASSPLQVSETQYF.

DNA for the CDR3: TGTGCCAGCAGCTTAAGGGTTGGGACCAATGAGCAGTTCTTC. It translates to CASSLRVGTNEQFF. V is TRBV7-2 and J is TRBJ2-1; D is perhaps TRBD1 or TRBD2 (5 bases each). V was clipped by 2 bases and J by 6 bases, with 11 bases between them. The germline gives CDR1 SGHTA, CDR2 FQGNSA. The CDR3 totals 14 residues.

This clonotype has ten or more counts. This rearrangement joins TRBV11-2 to TRBJ1-2, with no clear D. Germline V gene data show CDR1 as SGHAT and CDR2 as FQNNGV. V was shortened by 4 bases and J by 8 bases, with 11 bases between the two germline ends. This CDR3 spans 12 amino acids. The CDR3 loop is CASSSGLEGYTF. CDR3 nucleotides: TGTGCCAGCAGCTCCGGACTGGAGGGCTACACCTTC.

The chain has TRBV28 and TRBJ2-7; D call uncertain. Trimming took off 10 bases at V and 8 bases at J, with 12 bases between the two ends. From germline, CDR1 is MDHEN and CDR2 SYDVKM. The CDR3 totals 10 residues. For the CDR3, the DNA is TGTGCCACCAACGATAGAAAGCAGTACTTC. Amino acids: CATNDRKQYF.

This clonotype was counted a few times. V is TRBV5-5 and J is TRBJ1-1, with D unclear. The CDR3 is made up of 14 amino acids. V lost 4 bases, J lost 1 base, and 11 bases lay in between. The V gene's germline CDR1 is SGHKS and CDR2 YYEKEE (reference sequence). Here the CDR3 reads CASSRGPANTEAFF. CDR3 DNA sequence: TGTGCCAGCAGCCGTGGACCGGCGAACACTGAAGCTTTCTTT.

V and J are TRBV7-9 and TRBJ2-7; a weak D match, TRBD1 (6 bases). The V end lost 1 base, the J end lost 12 bases, and 13 bases lay between the germline ends. The germline CDR1 and CDR2 sequences are SEHNR and FQNEAQ (reference sequence). This CDR3 has 12 residues. The CDR3 coding sequence is TGTGCCAGCAGCTTAGACCGGACAGCCTTGTACTTC. Translation gives CASSLDRTALYF.

The DNA for the CDR3 is TGTGCCAGCAGTAGCGAACGGAGCTCCTACAATGAGCAGTTCTTC. Translation: CASSSERSSYNEQFF. V is TRBV27 and J is TRBJ2-1; D remains ambiguous. Trimming cost V 5 bases and J 0 bases, with 11 bases left between them. The CDR3 extends over 15 amino acids. Germline V gives CDR1 MNHEY, CDR2 SMNVEV (reference sequence).

This chain connects TRBV7-2 to TRBJ1-4; TRBD1 matches at 7 bases. V was pared by 1 base and J by 4 bases, with 3 bases of the junction left unmatched. The germline gives CDR1 SGHTA, CDR2 FQGNSA. The CDR3 runs 15 residues. CDR3 amino acids: CASSLGGQINEKLFF. Written as DNA, the CDR3 is TGTGCCAGCAGCTTAGGGGGACAGATTAATGAAAAACTGTTTTTT. Using reference TRBV7-2 and TRBJ1-4 for the parts outside the CDR3, the full variable domain is GAGVSQSPSNKVTEKGKDVELRCDPISGHTALYWYRQSLGQGLEFLIYFQGNSAPDKSGLPSDRFSAERTGGSVSTLTIQRTQQEDSAVYLCASSLGGQINEKLFFGSGTQLSVL.

The chain combines TRBV20-1 with TRBJ2-3; 9 positions agree with TRBD2. Germline V gene data show CDR1 as DFQATT and CDR2 as SNEGSKA (reference sequence). This CDR3 has 15 residues. Trimming took 4 bases from V and 3 from J; bases not matched to a gene: 8. The CDR3 reads CSATPTSGETDTQYF. The CDR3 DNA is TGCAGTGCTACCCCGACTAGCGGCGAGACAGATACGCAGTATTTT.

The gene calls are TRBV25-1 and TRBJ1-6; D might be TRBD1 (5 bases). The CDR3 loop spans 17 amino acids. Germline CDR1 and CDR2: MGHDK and SYGVNS. V was pared by 0 bases and J by 0 bases, with 9 bases between. This CDR3 is CASSEYRGSSYNSPLHF. The DNA of the CDR3 is TGTGCCAGCAGTGAATATCGGGGGAGCTCCTATAATTCACCCCTCCACTTT.

This clonotype came up a few times. The junction shows a germline mismatch at one end, possibly a read error. V gene TRBV19 combines with J gene TRBJ2-5; 9 nucleotides match TRBD2. This CDR3 region has 15 residues. CDR1 LNHDA and CDR2 SQIVND come from the germline V gene (reference sequence). The CDR3 sequence: CTSSKGLAGKETQYF. The CDR3 nucleotides read TGTACCAGTAGTAAGGGACTAGCCGGTAAAGAGACCCAGTACTTC.

Only one count was recorded for this clonotype. A read error may be the cause here, since a much bigger clone is one base away. The rearrangement joins TRBV9 to TRBJ2-1; 8 bases line up with TRBD1. J lost 1 base, V lost 4 bases, and 4 bases had no gene match. CDR1 SGDLS and CDR2 YYNGEE come from the germline V gene. The CDR3 covers 15 residues. CDR3 DNA sequence: TGTGCCAGCAGCCCCTGGGACAGGTCCTACAATGAGCAGTTCTTC. It is translated as CASSPWDRSYNEQFF.

About this clonotype: With a much larger clone just one base away, this may be a read error. The chain is built from TRBV20-1 and TRBJ1-2; 7 positions match TRBD1. Unmatched junction bases numbered 9, after V lost 5 bases and J lost 6 bases. The CDR3 sequence is 13 residues long. The germline V gene has CDR1 DFQATT and CDR2 SNEGSKA (reference sequence). The CDR3 DNA reads as TGCAGTGCTCTGAGACAGGGAAGGAATGGCTACACCTTC. Its protein product is CSALRQGRNGYTF.

This chain uses TRBV19 with TRBJ2-3; perhaps TRBD1 as D (5 bases). V was cut by 8 bases and J by 4 bases, with 10 bases left in between. Per germline, CDR1 LNHDA and CDR2 SQIVND (reference sequence). The CDR3 sequence is 12 residues long. The CDR3: CASQGGPDTQYF. CDR3 DNA: TGTGCCAGTCAGGGCGGCCCAGATACGCAGTATTTT.

This clonotype has only a few counts. The chain combines TRBV24-1 with TRBJ2-3; TRBD2 matches 11 bases. The CDR3 has 16 amino acids. CDR1 is KGHDR, CDR2 SFDVKD, per germline. The trim removed 3 bases at V and 6 bases at J, leaving 7 bases unmatched. The CDR3 DNA follows: TGTGCCACCAGTGATAGGACTAGCGGGCCTGAGGATACGCAGTATTTT. It yields the protein CATSDRTSGPEDTQYF.